The 8 T cell receptor beta chains reported below all come from one sample, sequenced in a study of T cells in Graves' hyperthyroidism and ophthalmopathy. Regions amplified from RNA transcripts were the TCR beta CDR3 regions. The TCR CDR3 first-round RT-PCR relied on the HTBI primer set. TCRdb ran MiXCR on the multiplex PCR reads and lists one entry per CDR3 protein. The sample includes some 510,000 distinct CDR3 sequences, less than 25% of them seen just once. The sample taken for sequencing was blood. These receptors all come from a young man with Graves' hyperthyroidism.

The V gene is TRBV5-1, the J gene TRBJ2-2; TRBD1 or TRBD2 may be the D gene (7 bases each). From germline, CDR1 is SGHRS and CDR2 YFSETQ. The CDR3 is 15 residues long. The germline V and J ends were trimmed by 5 bases and 5 bases, with 16 bases remaining between them. The CDR3 DNA reads as TGCGCCAGCAGGTTCGGGACAGCGGGGACCGGGGAGCTGTTTTTT. This sequence encodes CASRFGTAGTGELFF.

There are many counts of this clonotype. The rearrangement links TRBV12-3 or TRBV12-4 to TRBJ2-4, with no clear D. V lost 5 bases, J lost 3 bases, and 11 bases lay in between. The CDR3 is made up of 14 amino acids. CDR3 sequence (DNA): TGTGCCAGCAGTAATCTGTCTGGCAAAAACATTCAGTACTTC. Translated, it gives CASSNLSGKNIQYF.

About this clonotype itself: This sequence may be a read error, since a much larger clone differs from it by one base. The DNA for the CDR3 is TGTGCCAGCAGCTCTGGACAGCTCCAAGAGGCCCAGTACTTC. Translation gives CASSSGQLQEAQYF. The chain employs TRBV7-9 and TRBJ2-5; D possibly corresponds to TRBD1 (6 bases). This CDR3 contains 14 residues. Germline CDR1 SEHNR, CDR2 FQNEAQ (reference sequence).

The CDR3 protein is CASSPGVLDYGYTF. CDR3 DNA sequence: TGTGCCAGCAGCCCAGGGGTTTTGGACTATGGCTACACCTTC. The rearrangement joins TRBV6-1 to TRBJ1-2; TRBD1 is a possible D gene (6 bases). From germline, CDR1 is MNHNS and CDR2 SASEGT. This CDR3 has 14 amino acids. Trimming left V 6 bases short and J 3 bases short, with 14 bases between.

The chain combines TRBV28 with TRBJ1-1; 9 bases match TRBD1. In germline, CDR1 is MDHEN, CDR2 SYDVKM. Unmatched junction bases numbered 4, after V lost 7 bases and J lost 4 bases. The CDR3 has 13 amino acids. The CDR3 loop is CASNHRGPTEAFF. The DNA for the CDR3 is TGTGCCAGCAACCACAGGGGGCCCACTGAAGCTTTCTTT.

The CDR3 coding sequence is TGCAGTGCCCCTAATTTGGGACAGGGGGCGAGGGAGCAGTACTTC. This sequence encodes CSAPNLGQGAREQYF. The chain couples TRBV20-1 to TRBJ2-7; 12 positions agree with TRBD1. The CDR3 is 15 residues long. Germline V gives CDR1 DFQATT, CDR2 SNEGSKA (reference sequence). After removal of 6 bases from V and 7 bases from J, the junction contained 13 bases not matched to a gene.

This clonotype was counted at least ten times. The chain carries TRBV4-1 and TRBJ2-5; D is perhaps TRBD1 (5 bases). The V and J ends lost 3 bases and 4 bases respectively, with 15 bases between them. This CDR3 is 15 amino acids long. Germline V CDR1 and CDR2: MGHRA, YSYEKL. CDR3 sequence (DNA): TGCGCCAGCAGCCAGACCCCGGACAAGCGAGAGACCCAGTACTTC. This sequence encodes CASSQTPDKRETQYF.

This clonotype was counted many times. V and J are TRBV27 and TRBJ2-7, with TRBD1 matching over 7 bases. This CDR3 region has 13 residues. CDR1 is MNHEY, CDR2 SMNVEV, per germline (reference sequence). Trimming cost V 5 bases and J 5 bases; bases outside gene matches: 6. The CDR3: CASSTGQDDEQYF. CDR3 in DNA: TGTGCCAGCAGTACAGGACAGGATGACGAGCAGTACTTC.